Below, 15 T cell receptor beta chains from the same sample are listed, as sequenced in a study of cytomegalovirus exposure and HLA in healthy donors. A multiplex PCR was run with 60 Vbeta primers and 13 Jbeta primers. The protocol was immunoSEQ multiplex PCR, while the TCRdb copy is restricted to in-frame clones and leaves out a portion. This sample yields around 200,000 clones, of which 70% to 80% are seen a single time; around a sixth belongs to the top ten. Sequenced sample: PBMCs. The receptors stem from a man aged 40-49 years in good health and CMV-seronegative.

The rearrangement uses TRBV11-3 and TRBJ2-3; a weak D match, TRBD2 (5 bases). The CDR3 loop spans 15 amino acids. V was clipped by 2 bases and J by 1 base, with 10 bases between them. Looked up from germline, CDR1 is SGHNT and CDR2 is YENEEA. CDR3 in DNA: TGTGCCAGCAGCTTAAGCGGTCGGGGCACAGATACGCAGTATTTT. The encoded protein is CASSLSGRGTDTQYF.

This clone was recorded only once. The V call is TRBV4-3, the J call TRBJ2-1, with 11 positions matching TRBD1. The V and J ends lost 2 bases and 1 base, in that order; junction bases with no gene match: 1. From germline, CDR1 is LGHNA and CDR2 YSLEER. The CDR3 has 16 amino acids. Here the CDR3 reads CASSQRDRGSYNEQFF. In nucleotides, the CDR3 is TGCGCCAGCAGCCAAAGGGACAGGGGGTCCTACAATGAGCAGTTCTTC.

The chain's CDR3 is CASSWTGVNYGYTF. The DNA for the CDR3 is TGTGCCAGCAGCTGGACAGGGGTGAACTATGGCTACACCTTC. The chain joins TRBV28 to TRBJ1-2; 9 nucleotides line up with TRBD1. With V trimmed by 6 bases and J by 2 bases, 4 bases remained unmatched. CDR1 and CDR2 (germline): MDHEN, SYDVKM. CDR3 length: 14 amino acids.

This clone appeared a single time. The CDR3 DNA reads as TGTGCCAGCAGTGAAGGACAGGCGGCGGTTCAGCCCCAGCATTTT. It translates to CASSEGQAAVQPQHF. The chain combines TRBV2 with TRBJ1-5; tentative D call: TRBD1 (6 bases). Trimming removed 1 base from V and 6 bases from J, with 13 bases in between. The CDR3 covers 15 residues. Germline CDR1 SNHLY, CDR2 FYNNEI. The whole variable domain, remainder taken from reference TRBV2 and TRBJ1-5, is EPEVTQTPSHQVTQMGQEVILRCVPISNHLYFYWYRQILGQKVEFLVSFYNNEISEKSEIFDDQFSVERPDGSNFTLKIRSTKLEDSAMYFCASSEGQAAVQPQHFGDGTRLSIL.

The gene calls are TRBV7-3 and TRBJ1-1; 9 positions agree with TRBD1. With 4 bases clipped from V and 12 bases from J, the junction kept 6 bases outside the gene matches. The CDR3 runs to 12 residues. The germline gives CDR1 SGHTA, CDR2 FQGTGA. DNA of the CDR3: TGTGCCAGCAGCTCCGACAGGGGGTCTTCTTTCTTT. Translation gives CASSSDRGSSFF. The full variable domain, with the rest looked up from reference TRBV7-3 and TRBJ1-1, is GAGVSQTPSNKVTEKGKYVELRCDPISGHTALYWYRQSLGQGPEFLIYFQGTGAADDSGLPNDRFFAVRPEGSVSTLKIQRTERGDSAVYLCASSSDRGSSFFGQGTRLTVV.

The CDR3 spells CAISRGLAGAVWNEQFF. The CDR3 DNA reads TGTGCCATCAGCCGCGGACTAGCGGGGGCCGTCTGGAATGAGCAGTTCTTC. V usage is TRBV10-3 and J usage is TRBJ2-1; 13 positions agree with TRBD2. Germline V gives CDR1 ENHRY, CDR2 SYGVKD. The CDR3 is 17 residues long. J was trimmed by 7 bases and V by 6 bases; bases with no gene match: 12.

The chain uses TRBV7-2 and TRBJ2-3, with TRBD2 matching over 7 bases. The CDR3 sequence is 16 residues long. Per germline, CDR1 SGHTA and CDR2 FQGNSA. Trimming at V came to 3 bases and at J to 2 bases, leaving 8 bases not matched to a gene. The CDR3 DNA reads TGTGCCAGCAGCTTTCGGGAGACTAGCCTCACAGATACGCAGTATTTT. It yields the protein CASSFRETSLTDTQYF.

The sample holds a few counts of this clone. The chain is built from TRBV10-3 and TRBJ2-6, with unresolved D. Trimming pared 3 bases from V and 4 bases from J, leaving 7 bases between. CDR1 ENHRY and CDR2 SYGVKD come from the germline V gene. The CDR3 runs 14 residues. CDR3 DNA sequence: TGTGCCATCAGTGACACTACCGGGGCCAACGTCCTGACTTTC. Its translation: CAISDTTGANVLTF.

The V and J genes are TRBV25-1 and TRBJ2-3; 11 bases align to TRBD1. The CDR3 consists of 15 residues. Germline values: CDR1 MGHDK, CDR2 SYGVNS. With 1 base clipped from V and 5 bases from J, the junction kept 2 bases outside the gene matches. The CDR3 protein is CASSEWDRGIDTQYF. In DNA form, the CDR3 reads TGTGCCAGCAGTGAATGGGACAGGGGGATAGATACGCAGTATTTT.

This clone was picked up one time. The CDR3 DNA sequence: TGTGCCAGCAGTTTTAGCAGGGGCCCCTACGAGCAGTACTTC. Encoded protein: CASSFSRGPYEQYF. The chain has TRBV27 and TRBJ2-7; D is perhaps TRBD1 (6 bases). Germline V gene data show CDR1 as MNHEY and CDR2 as SMNVEV (reference sequence). With 3 bases removed from V and 2 bases from J, the gap between germline ends came to 11 bases. The CDR3 has 14 residues.

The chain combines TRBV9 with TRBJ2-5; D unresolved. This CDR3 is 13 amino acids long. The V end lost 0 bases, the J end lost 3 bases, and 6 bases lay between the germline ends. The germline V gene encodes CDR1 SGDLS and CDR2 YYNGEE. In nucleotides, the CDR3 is TGTGCCAGCAGCGTAGGTGACAAAGAGACCCAGTACTTC. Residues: CASSVGDKETQYF.

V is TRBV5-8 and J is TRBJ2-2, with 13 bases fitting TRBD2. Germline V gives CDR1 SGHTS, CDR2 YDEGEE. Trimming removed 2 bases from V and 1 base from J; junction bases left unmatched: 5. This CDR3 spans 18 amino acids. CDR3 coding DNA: TGTGCCAGCAGCTTTAGGACTAGCGGGGGTCGGAACACCGGGGAGCTGTTTTTT. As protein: CASSFRTSGGRNTGELFF.

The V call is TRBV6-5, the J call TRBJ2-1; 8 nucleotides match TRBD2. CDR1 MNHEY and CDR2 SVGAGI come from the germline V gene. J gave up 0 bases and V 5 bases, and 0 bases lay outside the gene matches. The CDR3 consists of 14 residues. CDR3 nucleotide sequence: TGTGCCAGCAGTGGGACTAGCTCCTACAATGAGCAGTTCTTC. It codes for CASSGTSSYNEQFF.

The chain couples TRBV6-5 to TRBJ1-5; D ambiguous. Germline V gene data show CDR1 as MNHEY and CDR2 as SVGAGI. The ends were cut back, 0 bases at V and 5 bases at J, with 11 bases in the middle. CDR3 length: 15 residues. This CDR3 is CASSYSSREDQPQHF. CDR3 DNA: TGTGCCAGCAGTTACTCGAGCCGGGAAGATCAGCCCCAGCATTTT.

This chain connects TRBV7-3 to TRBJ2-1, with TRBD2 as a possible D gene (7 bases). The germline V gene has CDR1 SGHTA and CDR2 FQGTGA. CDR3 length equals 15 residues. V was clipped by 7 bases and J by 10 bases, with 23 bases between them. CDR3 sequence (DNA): TGTGCCAGCACCCTTGATGGGGGGGCCTTCCGCGAGCAGTTCTTC. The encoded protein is CASTLDGGAFREQFF.